This is a list of T cell receptor beta chains from one sample in a study of cytomegalovirus exposure and HLA in healthy donors. Measured with immunoSEQ multiplex PCR; TCRdb has only the in-frame clones, and not every one. Of fewer than 200,000 clones listed, about 80% are singletons. The sequenced sample consisted of PBMCs. Receptor source: a woman aged 50 to 60 in good health and CMV-seronegative. Both conserved end residues are trimmed from each CDR3. D genes are given only for firm matches.

v_gene	j_gene	len	d_gene	CDR3aa
TRBV4-1	TRBJ2-3	17	TRBD2	ASSQSIPGLAGETDTQY
TRBV28	TRBJ2-2	14	TRBD1	ASSSRQGAITGELF
TRBV6-5	TRBJ1-2	9	.	ASRNRVGYT
TRBV28	TRBJ1-1	13	TRBD1	ASSPPTGMNTEAF
TRBV7-9	TRBJ1-1	15	.	ASSSYAQGIMNTEAF
TRBV15	TRBJ2-1	13	TRBD2	ATSRDGRADNEQF
TRBV28	TRBJ2-7	13	.	ASSLHRGEGYEQY
TRBV6-6	TRBJ2-1	12	TRBD2	ASSYSGGYNEQF
TRBV7-2	TRBJ2-7	12	TRBD1	ASSLAGGAYEQY
TRBV7-9	TRBJ2-5	11	.	ASSIRGWETQY
TRBV28	TRBJ1-5	14	.	ASSILRIYSNQPQH
TRBV6-1	TRBJ1-3	13	.	ASREGPSSGNTIY
TRBV19	TRBJ2-7	11	.	ARKAGTPYEQY
TRBV14	TRBJ1-1	12	.	ASSQVGGGTEAF
TRBV4-2	TRBJ2-7	12	TRBD1	ASSQDLDRVEQY
TRBV30	TRBJ1-2	10	.	AWSFAGVSRT
TRBV29-1	TRBJ1-2	11	TRBD1	SVQGQEKYGYT
TRBV2	TRBJ2-5	9	.	ASSLQETQY
TRBV4-2	TRBJ1-2	10	.	ASSIEDSAQT
TRBV28	TRBJ2-1	15	.	ASSFEAPAGAYNEQF
TRBV21-1	TRBJ2-4	15	.	ASSKGVGGGGKNIQY
TRBV5-1	TRBJ2-1	14	TRBD2	ASSLHGTSGYNEQF
TRBV2	TRBJ2-4	14	TRBD2	ASRAGLAGEKNIQY
TRBV5-4	TRBJ2-1	13	.	ASSSSASEYNEQF
TRBV4-3	TRBJ2-1	13	.	ASSQVGGKGNEQF
TRBV5-5	TRBJ2-7	14	TRBD1	ASSLLIGQGNYEQY
TRBV7-9	TRBJ1-1	12	.	ASSSRGMNTEAF
TRBV28	TRBJ2-7	11	.	ASSSPVSYEQY
TRBV28	TRBJ2-6	15	.	ATTTGGRVTGANVLT
TRBV6-5	TRBJ2-1	11	TRBD1	ASRGGQGDEQF
TRBV27	TRBJ2-3	12	TRBD2	ASHGGASTDTQY
TRBV2	TRBJ1-6	16	.	ASSEMGGAGAIRSPLH
TRBV5-4	TRBJ1-4	13	TRBD1	ASSVGQGTNEKLF
TRBV7-2	TRBJ1-1	12	.	ASSLRGRNTEAF
TRBV7-2	TRBJ2-1	11	.	ASSLAYSEGQF
TRBV5-1	TRBJ2-5	14	TRBD1	ASSRNTGQGEETQY
TRBV28	TRBJ1-1	12	TRBD1	ASSSHRGRTEAF
TRBV4-3	TRBJ2-3	12	.	ASSQDTGTDTQY
TRBV28	TRBJ1-1	13	TRBD1	ASSFGGQAILEAF
TRBV5-1	TRBJ1-4	14	.	ASSLGAGSRNEKLF
TRBV9	TRBJ2-1	14	TRBD2	ASSVGLAGGFGEQF
TRBV5-1	TRBJ2-1	11	.	ASSPDFDNEQF
TRBV7-2	TRBJ1-6	14	.	ASSSPTLSYNSPLH
TRBV2	TRBJ2-7	15	TRBD2	ASTEGGRALPSYEQY
TRBV14	TRBJ2-3	12	.	ASSQPGGPDTQY
TRBV6-1	TRBJ2-3	12	.	ASILNRGIDTQY
TRBV9	TRBJ2-2	14	.	ASSPRRQENTGELF
TRBV2	.	13	.	ASNDFGRELYEQY
TRBV7-3	TRBJ2-1	13	.	ASSFDEAREFEQF
TRBV10-2	TRBJ1-4	13	TRBD1	ASSDFGQGKEKLF
TRBV6-5	TRBJ2-3	13	TRBD1	ASSPRRGGEDTQY
TRBV28	TRBJ1-4	12	TRBD1	ASSLGTGYEKLF
TRBV6-5	TRBJ2-5	13	.	ASSLGTAGEREQY
TRBV19	.	10	.	ASKAENYEQY
TRBV6-5	TRBJ2-1	14	TRBD1	ASSYSSAGGRNEQF
TRBV6-6	TRBJ2-1	13	.	ASSYSRAGDNEQF
TRBV6-5	TRBJ1-5	12	.	ASSSGYGNQPQH
TRBV29-1	TRBJ2-7	11	TRBD1	SAGQGGAYEQY
TRBV7-9	TRBJ1-5	12	.	ASSLNSQGQPQH